A single sample gave rise to the 29 T cell receptor beta chains below, sequenced in a study of blood T cell repertoires in COVID-19. Profiled with immunoSEQ multiplex PCR; TCRdb holds only in-frame clones, not every one. This sample has about 97,000 clones, with approximately 85% found just once. Sequenced input: peripheral blood. These receptors were taken from a man in his forties or fifties with active or convalescent COVID-19.

The V call is TRBV19, the J call TRBJ2-6, with D maybe TRBD1 (5 bases). CDR1 and CDR2 from the germline V gene are LNHDA and SQIVND (reference sequence). This CDR3 comprises 15 residues. V was clipped by 2 bases and J by 0 bases, with 5 bases between them. The CDR3 nucleotides are TGTGCCAGTAGTATACAGGGCTCTGGGGCCAACGTCCTGACTTTC. It yields the protein CASSIQGSGANVLTF.

This chain links TRBV18 with TRBJ1-1; D might be TRBD1 (5 bases). The V gene's germline CDR1 is KGHSH and CDR2 LQKENI. The CDR3 loop spans 17 amino acids. The V end lost 0 bases, the J end lost 0 bases, and 14 bases lay between the germline ends. The CDR3 DNA reads as TGTGCCAGCTCACCACCTCAGGGTGGCCAGATGAACACTGAAGCTTTCTTT. Translation gives CASSPPQGGQMNTEAFF.

This chain joins TRBV19 and TRBJ1-5; 7 bases map to TRBD1. J lost 2 bases, V lost 5 bases, and 9 bases had no gene match. The CDR3 has 16 residues. Germline V gene sequence: CDR1 LNHDA, CDR2 SQIVND (reference sequence). CDR3 amino acids: CASSVRGRGGNQPQHF. Written as DNA, the CDR3 is TGTGCCAGTAGTGTAAGGGGGCGCGGGGGCAATCAGCCCCAGCATTTT.

This clone was found a few times. The chain links TRBV6-6 to TRBJ2-1; 15 bases agree with TRBD2. The V segment lost 7 bases and the J segment 8 bases; nucleotides outside the gene matches: 6. CDR1 MNHNY and CDR2 SVGAGI come from the germline V gene (reference sequence). This CDR3 spans 15 amino acids. CDR3 in DNA: TGTGCCAGCATTGTTCGGACTAGCGGGGGGGATGAGCAGTTCTTC. Its protein product is CASIVRTSGGDEQFF.

This clone has only a few counts. The rearrangement links TRBV11-2 to TRBJ1-1, with TRBD1 as a possible D gene (6 bases). CDR1 and CDR2 (germline): SGHAT, FQNNGV. The CDR3 has 15 amino acids. With 7 bases removed from V and 3 bases from J, the gap between germline ends came to 18 bases. CDR3 region: CASIDRGAGDTEAFF. CDR3 sequence (DNA): TGTGCCAGCATCGACCGGGGGGCCGGTGACACTGAAGCTTTCTTT.

The CDR3 DNA reads TGTGCCAGCACCCCGTTCACGGGGAATTCACCCCTCCACTTT. Protein sequence: CASTPFTGNSPLHF. The chain joins TRBV6-2 or TRBV6-3 to TRBJ1-6, with unresolved D. The CDR3 runs to 14 residues. In germline, CDR1 is MNHEY, CDR2 SVGEGT. V shed 7 bases and J shed 7 bases, with 14 bases lying between them.

This clone is a singleton in its sample. The chain carries TRBV5-4 and TRBJ2-5; TRBD1 aligns across 11 bases. The V gene end was trimmed by 3 bases and the J gene end by 3 bases; junction bases not matched to a gene: 10. This CDR3 is 17 amino acids long. Germline assignment: CDR1 SGHNT and CDR2 YYREEE (reference sequence). CDR3 loop: CASSSGTGTGGEETQYF. The CDR3 DNA sequence: TGTGCCAGCAGCTCCGGAACCGGGACAGGGGGGGAAGAGACCCAGTACTTC.

The chain is built from TRBV5-1 and TRBJ2-4, with 7 bases aligning to TRBD2. CDR1 and CDR2 (germline): SGHRS, YFSETQ. The CDR3 is 14 residues long. The V gene end was trimmed by 1 base and the J gene end by 8 bases; junction bases not matched to a gene: 6. The CDR3 DNA follows: TGCGCCAGCAGCTTGTTCACTCGGGGGGACATTCAGTACTTC. It yields the protein CASSLFTRGDIQYF. The complete variable domain, with remaining parts taken from reference TRBV5-1 and TRBJ2-4, reads KAGVTQTPRYLIKTRGQQVTLSCSPISGHRSVSWYQQTPGQGLQFLFEYFSETQRNKGNFPGRFSGRQFSNSRSEMNVSTLELGDSALYLCASSLFTRGDIQYFGAGTRLSVL.

The rearrangement uses TRBV30 and TRBJ1-6; TRBD1 agrees at 10 bases. V was pared by 2 bases and J by 7 bases, with 8 bases of the junction left unmatched. CDR1 is GTSNPN, CDR2 SVGIG, per germline (reference sequence). CDR3 length: 16 amino acids. The chain's CDR3 is CAWSSRQGAGNSPLHF. CDR3 DNA: TGTGCCTGGAGTTCTAGACAGGGGGCCGGGAATTCACCCCTCCACTTT. Full variable domain (remainder filled in from reference TRBV30 and TRBJ1-6): SQTIHQWPATLVQPVGSPLSLECTVEGTSNPNLYWYRQAAGRGLQLLFYSVGIGQISSEVPQNLSASRPQDRQFILSSKKLLLSDSGFYLCAWSSRQGAGNSPLHFGNGTRLTVT.

The genes are TRBV9 and TRBJ2-3, with a weak D call TRBD2 (6 bases). The germline V gene has CDR1 SGDLS and CDR2 YYNGEE. V gave up 0 bases and J gave up 5 bases, with 13 bases separating them. This CDR3 is 15 amino acids long. CDR3 region: CASSVAGVARDTQYF. In DNA, the CDR3 is TGTGCCAGCAGCGTAGCGGGGGTAGCTAGAGATACGCAGTATTTT. Looking up the rest from reference TRBV9 and TRBJ2-3 gives the full variable domain: DSGVTQTPKHLITATGQRVTLRCSPRSGDLSVYWYQQSLDQGLQFLIQYYNGEERAKGNILERFSAQQFPDLHSELNLSSLELGDSALYFCASSVAGVARDTQYFGPGTRLTVL.

J is TRBJ1-5 and V is TRBV30; unclear D gene. Germline V lookup: CDR1 GTSNPN, CDR2 SVGIG (reference sequence). The CDR3 totals 11 residues. V was shortened by 3 bases and J by 11 bases, with 11 bases between the two germline ends. The CDR3 DNA is TGTGCCTGGAGCGCAGACAAGGCCCAGCATTTT. It specifies CAWSADKAQHF.

The chain carries TRBV5-1 and TRBJ1-4; 9 positions agree with TRBD1. Germline V gene data show CDR1 as SGHRS and CDR2 as YFSETQ. This CDR3 region has 15 residues. Germline trimming cut 2 bases from V and 3 bases from J; bases unmatched to any gene: 2. CDR3 coding DNA: TGCGCCAGCAGCTTTACAGGGGGCCCTAATGAAAAACTGTTTTTT. It is translated as CASSFTGGPNEKLFF.

CDR3: CASSPRTSGEYEQYF. In nucleotides, the CDR3 is TGTGCCAGCAGCCCAAGGACTAGCGGGGAGTACGAGCAGTACTTC. The rearrangement joins TRBV9 to TRBJ2-7, with 12 nucleotides matching TRBD2. Trimming removed 4 bases from V and 4 bases from J; junction bases left unmatched: 6. CDR3 length: 15 residues. Germline values: CDR1 SGDLS, CDR2 YYNGEE.

The chain recombines TRBV13 with TRBJ2-7; 7 nucleotides agree with TRBD2. The CDR3 is 12 amino acids. CDR1 is PRHDT and CDR2 is FYEKMQ in the germline V gene (reference sequence). The V gene end was trimmed by 5 bases and the J gene end by 7 bases; junction bases not matched to a gene: 5. DNA of the CDR3: TGTGCCAGCAGCCCAGCGGGATTGGAGCAGTACTTC. Encoded protein: CASSPAGLEQYF.

This chain connects TRBV25-1 to TRBJ1-4; 11 bases are a match to TRBD1. Germline V CDR1 and CDR2: MGHDK, SYGVNS. V gave up 0 bases and J gave up 10 bases; unmatched junction bases: 7. The CDR3 consists of 16 residues. CDR3 region: CASSEYGTGGMGKLFF. Here the CDR3 DNA reads TGTGCCAGCAGTGAATACGGGACAGGGGGAATGGGAAAACTGTTTTTT. The full variable domain, completed using reference TRBV25-1 and TRBJ1-4, is EADIYQTPRYLVIGTGKKITLECSQTMGHDKMYWYQQDPGMELHLIHYSYGVNSTEKGDLSSESTVSRIRTEHFPLTLESARPSHTSQYLCASSEYGTGGMGKLFFGSGTQLSVL.

The V call is TRBV6-5, the J call TRBJ2-7, with D possibly being TRBD1 (5 bases). The V gene lost 2 bases and the J gene lost 7 bases, with 12 bases spanning the gap. Germline V gene sequence: CDR1 MNHEY, CDR2 SVGAGI. This CDR3 comprises 13 residues. The CDR3 here is CASSYLRGAEQYF. The CDR3 coding sequence is TGTGCCAGCAGTTACCTAAGGGGCGCTGAGCAGTACTTC.

The rearrangement links TRBV3-1 (or the pseudogene TRBV3-2) to TRBJ2-5, with a weak D call TRBD2 (5 bases). The germline V gene encodes CDR1 LGHDT and CDR2 YNNKEL (reference sequence). CDR3 length: 16 residues. The V end lost 0 bases, the J end lost 9 bases, and 20 bases lay between the germline ends. DNA of the CDR3: TGTGCCAGCAGCCAAGATCTTAAGGACCGGGATTTGGCCCAGTACTTC. This encodes CASSQDLKDRDLAQYF.

This clone was seen more than once but under ten times. Other DNA sequences in the sample encode the same CDR3. The chain recombines TRBV6-2 or TRBV6-3 with TRBJ2-2, with 8 bases fitting TRBD1. V shed 6 bases, J shed 5 bases, and the junction held 8 bases outside the gene matches. Germline V gene lookup returns CDR1 MNHEY and CDR2 SVGEGT. CDR3 length: 15 amino acids. In DNA form, the CDR3 reads TGTGCCAGCAGCCCCCCAGGGGGCATAACCGGGGAGCTGTTTTTT. It is translated as CASSPPGGITGELFF.

V and J are TRBV4-3 and TRBJ2-3; no reliable D call. Trimming pared 0 bases from V and 4 bases from J, leaving 8 bases between. Germline values: CDR1 LGHNA, CDR2 YSLEER. There are 14 residues in the CDR3. In DNA form, the CDR3 reads TGCGCCAGCAGCCAAGATCCCCGGGCAGATACGCAGTATTTT. Protein product: CASSQDPRADTQYF.

The genes are TRBV7-3 and TRBJ1-1; perhaps TRBD1 as D (5 bases). Germline CDR1 and CDR2: SGHTA and FQGTGA. V shed 6 bases and J shed 6 bases, with 17 bases lying between them. The CDR3 runs 14 residues. Written as DNA, the CDR3 is TGTGCCAGCAGGCGGACGGGAGGGGAATCTGAAGCTTTCTTT. Protein sequence: CASRRTGGESEAFF.

As to this clone: Additional DNA sequences in this sample encode the identical CDR3. The chain is built from TRBV4-1 and TRBJ2-1, with D possibly TRBD1 on 6 matching bases. CDR3 size: 16 residues. Trimming stripped 3 bases from V and 0 bases from J, with 12 bases between. Germline assignment: CDR1 MGHRA and CDR2 YSYEKL. The CDR3 nucleotides read TGCGCCAGCAGCCATGGGGACACCCGCTCCTACAATGAGCAGTTCTTC. Its translation is CASSHGDTRSYNEQFF.

V usage is TRBV19 and J usage is TRBJ2-5; 8 bases align to TRBD2. The CDR3 has 15 residues. Germline CDR1 and CDR2: LNHDA and SQIVND (reference sequence). V was clipped by 3 bases and J by 3 bases; unmatched bases: 6. The DNA for the CDR3 is TGTGCCAGTAGTATCATCGAGCGGGGGAAAGAGACCCAGTACTTC. Amino acids: CASSIIERGKETQYF.

This clone turned up a few times. The rearrangement uses TRBV7-9 and TRBJ1-4; no clear D. The CDR3 length is 14 residues. Germline V gene data show CDR1 as SEHNR and CDR2 as FQNEAQ (reference sequence). V lost 1 base and J lost 5, with 8 bases in between. CDR3 region: CASSLGGENEKLFF. The CDR3 DNA sequence: TGTGCCAGCAGCTTAGGCGGGGAGAATGAAAAACTGTTTTTT.

The chain employs TRBV5-4 and TRBJ2-3; 12 nucleotides agree with TRBD1. Germline V CDR1 and CDR2: SGHNT, YYREEE (reference sequence). Trimming at V came to 4 bases and at J to 3 bases, leaving 6 bases not matched to a gene. The CDR3 is made up of 16 amino acids. CDR3 residues: CASSGPGQGATDTQYF. In DNA form, the CDR3 reads TGTGCCAGCAGCGGACCGGGACAGGGGGCAACAGATACGCAGTATTTT.

V is TRBV7-9 and J is TRBJ1-2; unclear D gene. Per germline, CDR1 SEHNR and CDR2 FQNEAQ (reference sequence). V dropped 3 bases and J dropped 3 bases, with 14 bases sitting between them. The CDR3 is 15 amino acids. The CDR3 sequence: CASSLARALYYGYTF. The CDR3 DNA reads as TGTGCCAGCAGCTTGGCCAGAGCGCTCTACTATGGCTACACCTTC. Full variable domain (remainder filled in from reference TRBV7-9 and TRBJ1-2): DTGVSQNPRHKITKRGQNVTFRCDPISEHNRLYWYRQTLGQGPEFLTYFQNEAQLEKSRLLSDRFSAERPKGSFSTLEIQRTEQGDSAMYLCASSLARALYYGYTFGSGTRLTVV.

The J gene is TRBJ1-1, the V gene TRBV13; D remains ambiguous. This CDR3 is 12 amino acids long. In germline, CDR1 is PRHDT, CDR2 FYEKMQ (reference sequence). The germline V and J ends were trimmed by 2 bases and 2 bases, with 3 bases remaining between them. CDR3 in DNA: TGTGCCAGCAGCTTACCTAACACTGAAGCTTTCTTT. Residues: CASSLPNTEAFF. The complete variable domain, with remaining parts taken from reference TRBV13 and TRBJ1-1, reads AAGVIQSPRHLIKEKRETATLKCYPIPRHDTVYWYQQGPGQDPQFLISFYEKMQSDKGSIPDRFSAQQFSDYHSELNMSSLELGDSALYFCASSLPNTEAFFGQGTRLTVV.

This clone appeared a single time. The chain combines TRBV5-5 with TRBJ1-4; 10 bases match TRBD1. This CDR3 has 17 residues. Trimming cost V 2 bases and J 8 bases; bases outside gene matches: 12. Germline-derived CDR1 and CDR2 are SGHKS and YYEKEE (reference sequence). CDR3 sequence (DNA): TGTGCCAGCAGCTTCGGGACAGGGGCCGTTGAGTACGAAAAACTGTTTTTT. Protein sequence: CASSFGTGAVEYEKLFF.

This clone was picked up a small number of times. The V gene is TRBV4-3, the J gene TRBJ2-2, with TRBD2 identical over 9 bases. J lost 0 bases, V lost 0 bases, and 14 bases had no gene match. The CDR3 contains 21 residues. Germline CDR1 reads LGHNA; CDR2 reads YSLEER. The CDR3 bases are TGCGCCAGCAGCCAAGAGTCGCTAGCGGGGATAACAGTGGCGAACACCGGGGAGCTGTTTTTT. It translates to CASSQESLAGITVANTGELFF.

The chain uses TRBV27 and TRBJ2-2, with 9 bases matching TRBD1. Germline loops: CDR1 MNHEY, CDR2 SMNVEV (reference sequence). V shed 6 bases and J 4 bases; nucleotides not matched to a gene: 3. The CDR3 consists of 14 residues. CDR3 sequence reads: CASRGQGSTGELFF. The CDR3 nucleotides are TGTGCCAGCAGGGGACAGGGTAGCACCGGGGAGCTGTTTTTT.